This TCR beta chain is drawn from a study of molecular identifiers for immune sequencing clone quantification. Study-level points and caveats: Clones that had above 20 RNA copies took up over 98% of effector molecules but under 1% in naive cells. Barcode-sharing identical TCR molecules could underestimate highly expanded clone sizes.

The length of the CDR3 is 14 residues. Germline CDR1 is LNHNV and CDR2 is YYDKDF (reference sequence). Unmatched junction bases numbered 2, after V lost 3 bases and J lost 10 bases. Libraries used about 20,000 to 1,100,000 sorted naive CD8 T cells and 10%, 30% or 50% RNA input. The sorting of naive CD8 T cells used the CD8+CD4-CCR7+CD45RA+ phenotype. Notes on this clonotype: Its antigen is unidentified.

In TCRdb, the PCR reads were re-called with MiXCR into one record per CDR3 protein. The table has about 630,000 distinct CDR3 sequences, 25% seen once. The sequenced sample was naive CD8+ T cells from blood, with Jurkat cell RNA spiked in. Subset here: FACS-sorted CD8+CD4-CCR7+CD45RA+ naive T cells. This receptor was identified in a human donor in good health. Some libraries in this study had Jurkat cell RNA spiked in. The genes are TRBV15 and TRBJ1-6; 11 positions agree with TRBD1. In DNA, the CDR3 is TGTGCCACCAGCAGCGGACAGGGGGCATCACCCCTCCACTTT. Protein sequence: CATSSGQGASPLHF.